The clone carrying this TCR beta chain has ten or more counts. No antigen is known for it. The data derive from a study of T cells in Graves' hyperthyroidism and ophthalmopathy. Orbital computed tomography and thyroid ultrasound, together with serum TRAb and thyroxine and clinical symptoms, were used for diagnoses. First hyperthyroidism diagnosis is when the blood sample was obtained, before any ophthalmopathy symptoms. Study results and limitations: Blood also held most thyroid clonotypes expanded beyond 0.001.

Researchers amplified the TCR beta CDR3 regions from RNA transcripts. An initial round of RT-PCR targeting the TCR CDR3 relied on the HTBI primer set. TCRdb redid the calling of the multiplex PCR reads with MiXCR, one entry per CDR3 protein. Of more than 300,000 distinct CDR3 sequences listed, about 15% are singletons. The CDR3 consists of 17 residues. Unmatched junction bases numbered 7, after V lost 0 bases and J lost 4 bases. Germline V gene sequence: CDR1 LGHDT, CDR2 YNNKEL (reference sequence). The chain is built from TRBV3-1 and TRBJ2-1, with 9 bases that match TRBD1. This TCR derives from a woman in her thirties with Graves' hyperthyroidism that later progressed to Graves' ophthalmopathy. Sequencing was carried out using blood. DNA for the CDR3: TGTGCCAGCAGCCAAGATGCGGGGACAGGGTTGTACAATGAGCAGTTCTTC. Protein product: CASSQDAGTGLYNEQFF.